The 2 T cell receptor beta chains presented below share a single source sample, sequenced in a study of breast tumors, draining lymph nodes, adjacent tissues. Axillary draining lymph nodes of breast cancer patients supplied the node samples. A single record per CDR3 protein comes from TCRdb applying MiXCR to the multiplex PCR reads. The sample records 290,000 or so distinct CDR3 sequences, 30% being singletons. Sequencing was carried out using axillary lymph node tissue. All receptors come from a female donor with breast cancer. Some clones in this sample may be carry-over from other donors' samples.

With respect to this clonotype: Being one base from a much bigger clone, this may be a read error. The V call is TRBV11-2, the J call TRBJ2-2; D possibly corresponds to TRBD2 (6 bases). CDR1 and CDR2 from the germline V gene are SGHAT and FQNNGV. The CDR3 has 13 residues. Trimming left V 5 bases short and J 10 bases short, with 14 bases between. The DNA for the CDR3 is TGTGCCAGCAGCCGGCGGGGATCTCCGGAGCTGTTTTTT. As protein: CASSRRGSPELFF. Filled out from reference TRBV11-2 and TRBJ2-2, the complete variable domain reads EAGVAQSPRYKIIEKRQSVAFWCNPISGHATLYWYQQILGQGPKLLIQFQNNGVVDDSQLPKDRFSAERLKGVDSTLKIQPAKLEDSAVYLCASSRRGSPELFFGEGSRLTVL.

This clonotype was seen at least ten times. V and J are TRBV19 and TRBJ2-1; 7 bases agree with TRBD2. This CDR3 region has 14 residues. Losses at the gene ends were 4 bases for V and 6 bases for J; bases not matched to a gene: 6. Germline CDR1 is LNHDA and CDR2 is SQIVND (reference sequence). CDR3 in amino acids: CASSTAGTPNEQFF. The CDR3 coding sequence is TGTGCCAGTAGTACAGCGGGAACCCCCAATGAGCAGTTCTTC.